This is a list of T cell receptor beta chains from one sample in a study of T cells in Graves' hyperthyroidism and ophthalmopathy. MiXCR, run by TCRdb on the multiplex PCR reads, gives a single entry per CDR3 protein. This sample has roughly 700,000 distinct CDR3 sequences, with roughly 17% found just once. The sample comprised blood. Every receptor here comes from a man in his fifties with Graves' hyperthyroidism. CDR3s include the opening cysteine and the closing phenylalanine or tryptophan. The order of the fields is CDR3 protein, CDR3 DNA, J gene, clone size, V gene, D gene. D genes are given only for firm matches. A row's size may be missing; if present it is once, few, many or a size class.

CDR3 protein: CASSEEGYNSPLHF
CDR3 DNA: TGTGCCAGCAGTGAAGAAGGGTACAATTCACCCCTCCACTTT
J gene: TRBJ1-6
clone size: few
V gene: TRBV25-1
D gene: .

CDR3 protein: CASKLTGVRGGSSYEQYF
CDR3 DNA: TGTGCCAGCAAACTGACAGGGGTTCGTGGTGGGTCCTCCTACGAGCAGTACTTC
J gene: TRBJ2-7
clone size: .
V gene: TRBV6-1
D gene: TRBD1

CDR3 protein: CASNGQGPGTKNIQYF
CDR3 DNA: TGTGCCAGCAATGGACAGGGGCCTGGGACCAAAAACATTCAGTACTTC
J gene: TRBJ2-4
clone size: few
V gene: TRBV28
D gene: TRBD1

CDR3 protein: CASSLRPGLDTQYF
CDR3 DNA: TGTGCCAGCAGTTTGAGACCGGGTCTGGATACGCAGTATTTT
J gene: TRBJ2-3
clone size: many
V gene: TRBV27
D gene: .

CDR3 protein: CASSELGRNRLNTEAFF
CDR3 DNA: TGTGCCAGCAGCGAACTGGGGAGAAACAGATTGAACACTGAAGCTTTCTTT
J gene: TRBJ1-1
clone size: few
V gene: TRBV14
D gene: .

CDR3 protein: CASSAGEDSYEQYF
CDR3 DNA: TGCGCCAGCAGCGCGGGAGAGGATTCCTACGAGCAGTACTTC
J gene: TRBJ2-7
clone size: few
V gene: TRBV5-1
D gene: TRBD2

CDR3 protein: CASIEGKQYF
CDR3 DNA: TGTGCCAGCATAGAGGGGAAGCAGTACTTC
J gene: TRBJ2-7
clone size: many
V gene: TRBV2
D gene: .

CDR3 protein: CASVEGGAGDGTEAFF
CDR3 DNA: TGTGCCAGCGTTGAGGGGGGCGCGGGGGACGGCACTGAAGCTTTCTTT
J gene: TRBJ1-1
clone size: many
V gene: TRBV2
D gene: .

CDR3 protein: CATSELAGVSTDTQYF
CDR3 DNA: TGTGCCACCAGTGAGCTAGCGGGAGTTAGTACGGATACGCAGTATTTT
J gene: TRBJ2-3
clone size: .
V gene: TRBV24-1
D gene: TRBD2

CDR3 protein: CASSQRLEDEQYF
CDR3 DNA: TGTGCCAGCAGCCAACGCCTCGAGGACGAGCAGTACTTC
J gene: TRBJ2-7
clone size: few
V gene: TRBV7-9
D gene: .

CDR3 protein: CASSPLAGANTGELFF
CDR3 DNA: TGTGCCAGCAGCCCACTAGCGGGAGCGAACACCGGGGAGCTGTTTTTT
J gene: TRBJ2-2
clone size: few
V gene: TRBV7-8
D gene: TRBD2

CDR3 protein: CASSVAGTTSYNEQFF
CDR3 DNA: TGCGCCAGCAGCGTCGCCGGGACTACATCCTACAATGAGCAGTTCTTC
J gene: TRBJ2-1
clone size: .
V gene: TRBV5-1
D gene: TRBD2

CDR3 protein: CASREAGMSNQPQHF
CDR3 DNA: TGTGCCAGCAGAGAGGCGGGGATGAGCAATCAGCCCCAGCATTTT
J gene: TRBJ1-5
clone size: many
V gene: TRBV6-1
D gene: .

CDR3 protein: CASSYGQGDTEAFF
CDR3 DNA: TGTGCCAGCAGTTACGGACAGGGCGACACTGAAGCTTTCTTT
J gene: TRBJ1-1
clone size: many
V gene: TRBV6-2/TRBV6-3
D gene: TRBD1

CDR3 protein: CASSEAGAGVRGETQYF
CDR3 DNA: TGTGCCAGCAGTGAAGCCGGGGCAGGGGTCCGAGGGGAGACCCAGTACTTC
J gene: TRBJ2-5
clone size: once
V gene: TRBV6-1
D gene: .

CDR3 protein: CASRPRAGLIGANVLTF
CDR3 DNA: TGTGCCAGCCGCCCGCGGGCAGGGCTTATTGGGGCCAACGTCCTGACTTTC
J gene: TRBJ2-6
clone size: many
V gene: TRBV27
D gene: .

CDR3 protein: CASSGSGLYGYTF
CDR3 DNA: TGTGCCAGCAGCGGCTCGGGACTCTATGGCTACACCTTC
J gene: TRBJ1-2
clone size: many
V gene: TRBV6-2/TRBV6-3
D gene: .

CDR3 protein: CASSEDHVGGRNEQFF
CDR3 DNA: TGTGCCAGCAGTGAAGATCACGTGGGAGGAAGGAATGAGCAGTTCTTC
J gene: TRBJ2-1
clone size: many
V gene: TRBV6-1
D gene: .

CDR3 protein: CASSLMGRTDTQYF
CDR3 DNA: TGTGCCAGCAGTTTAATGGGGCGAACAGATACGCAGTATTTT
J gene: TRBJ2-3
clone size: .
V gene: TRBV12-3/TRBV12-4
D gene: .

CDR3 protein: CAFFPGTGRHTEAFF
CDR3 DNA: TGTGCTTTTTTCCCCGGGACAGGGAGGCACACTGAAGCTTTCTTT
J gene: TRBJ1-1
clone size: .
V gene: TRBV30
D gene: TRBD1

CDR3 protein: CASSVGGVQSSDTQYF
CDR3 DNA: TGTGCCAGCAGCGTGGGCGGGGTCCAGAGCTCGGATACGCAGTATTTT
J gene: TRBJ2-3
clone size: .
V gene: TRBV9
D gene: .

CDR3 protein: CASSFHGAVYSNQPQHF
CDR3 DNA: TGTGCCAGCAGCTTCCACGGGGCGGTTTATAGCAATCAGCCCCAGCATTTT
J gene: TRBJ1-5
clone size: many
V gene: TRBV28
D gene: .

CDR3 protein: CASSLDGNEQFF
CDR3 DNA: TGTGCCAGCAGCCTAGACGGCAATGAGCAGTTCTTC
J gene: TRBJ2-1
clone size: many
V gene: TRBV11-1
D gene: .

CDR3 protein: CASSAGTSTEAFF
CDR3 DNA: TGTGCCAGCAGCGCCGGGACCTCCACTGAAGCTTTCTTT
J gene: TRBJ1-1
clone size: .
V gene: TRBV9
D gene: .

CDR3 protein: CASSRDRTGSTDTQYF
CDR3 DNA: TGCGCCAGCAGCCGAGACAGGACAGGGTCCACAGATACGCAGTATTTT
J gene: TRBJ2-3
clone size: few
V gene: TRBV5-1
D gene: TRBD1

CDR3 protein: CASSLAGTGSDEQYF
CDR3 DNA: TGTGCCAGCAGCCTGGCCGGGACAGGGTCGGACGAGCAGTACTTC
J gene: TRBJ2-7
clone size: .
V gene: TRBV28
D gene: TRBD1

CDR3 protein: CASSFGLARSGYEQYF
CDR3 DNA: TGTGCCAGCAGCTTCGGACTAGCACGGAGTGGTTACGAGCAGTACTTC
J gene: TRBJ2-7
clone size: many
V gene: TRBV11-2
D gene: TRBD2

CDR3 protein: CASSYYMGDGAYNEQFF
CDR3 DNA: TGTGCCAGCAGTTACTATATGGGGGACGGGGCCTACAATGAGCAGTTCTTC
J gene: TRBJ2-1
clone size: few
V gene: TRBV6-5
D gene: .

CDR3 protein: CASSGTTASTDTQYF
CDR3 DNA: TGTGCCAGCAGTGGGACGACAGCTAGCACAGATACGCAGTATTTT
J gene: TRBJ2-3
clone size: many
V gene: TRBV27
D gene: .

CDR3 protein: CASSPWTSLTYNEQFF
CDR3 DNA: TGTGCCAGCAGTCCGTGGACTAGCCTAACCTACAATGAGCAGTTCTTC
J gene: TRBJ2-1
clone size: few
V gene: TRBV27
D gene: TRBD2

CDR3 protein: CASSSPPKAGGTDTQYF
CDR3 DNA: TGTGCCAGCAGCTCCCCCCCGAAAGCGGGAGGAACAGATACGCAGTATTTT
J gene: TRBJ2-3
clone size: .
V gene: TRBV5-4
D gene: TRBD2

CDR3 protein: CAITPGHRDGYTF
CDR3 DNA: TGTGCCATCACCCCTGGACATCGTGATGGCTACACCTTC
J gene: TRBJ1-2
clone size: many
V gene: TRBV10-3
D gene: .

CDR3 protein: CASSLGGYGTDTQYF
CDR3 DNA: TGTGCCAGCAGTTTAGGAGGGTACGGCACAGATACGCAGTATTTT
J gene: TRBJ2-3
clone size: .
V gene: TRBV28
D gene: .

CDR3 protein: CASSFQPRTEAFF
CDR3 DNA: TGTGCCAGTAGTTTTCAACCCCGGACTGAAGCTTTCTTT
J gene: TRBJ1-1
clone size: .
V gene: TRBV19
D gene: .

CDR3 protein: CTLQRSTDTQYF
CDR3 DNA: TGCACCCTTCAGAGGAGTACAGATACGCAGTATTTT
J gene: TRBJ2-3
clone size: .
V gene: TRBV29-1
D gene: .

CDR3 protein: CASSLVGGRGGDTQYF
CDR3 DNA: TGTGCCAGCAGCTTAGTTGGCGGGAGAGGAGGAGATACGCAGTATTTT
J gene: TRBJ2-3
clone size: many
V gene: TRBV7-2
D gene: TRBD2

CDR3 protein: CASTPPGQGYEQYF
CDR3 DNA: TGTGCCAGCACCCCACCGGGACAGGGATACGAGCAGTACTTC
J gene: TRBJ2-7
clone size: many
V gene: TRBV11-2
D gene: TRBD1

CDR3 protein: CASTRQGAGTDTQYF
CDR3 DNA: TGTGCCAGCACGAGACAGGGGGCAGGCACAGATACGCAGTATTTT
J gene: TRBJ2-3
clone size: many
V gene: TRBV28
D gene: TRBD1

CDR3 protein: CASSEWSETGFPEQYF
CDR3 DNA: TGCGCCAGCAGTGAGTGGAGTGAGACAGGGTTCCCCGAGCAGTACTTC
J gene: TRBJ2-7
clone size: many
V gene: TRBV10-2
D gene: TRBD1

CDR3 protein: CASSLYSSGKGTQYF
CDR3 DNA: TGTGCCAGCAGTCTCTACTCTAGCGGGAAGGGGACCCAGTACTTC
J gene: TRBJ2-5
clone size: few
V gene: TRBV3-1
D gene: TRBD2

CDR3 protein: CASSHGSSNTEAFF
CDR3 DNA: TGTGCCAGCAGCCACGGGTCTTCGAACACTGAAGCTTTCTTT
J gene: TRBJ1-1
clone size: once
V gene: TRBV7-9
D gene: .

CDR3 protein: CASSLDPRSSGNTIYF
CDR3 DNA: TGTGCCAGCAGCTTGGACCCGCGAAGCTCTGGAAACACCATATATTTT
J gene: TRBJ1-3
clone size: many
V gene: TRBV2
D gene: .

CDR3 protein: CANHRGYEQYF
CDR3 DNA: TGTGCCAATCACCGGGGGTACGAGCAGTACTTC
J gene: TRBJ2-7
clone size: many
V gene: TRBV2
D gene: .

CDR3 protein: CASSPITGGDEQYF
CDR3 DNA: TGCGCCAGCAGCCCCATCACAGGGGGCGACGAGCAGTACTTC
J gene: TRBJ2-7
clone size: .
V gene: TRBV4-1
D gene: TRBD1

CDR3 protein: CASRQGQLGGLQYF
CDR3 DNA: TGTGCCAGCAGACAGGGACAGTTGGGTGGCCTTCAGTACTTC
J gene: TRBJ2-4
clone size: many
V gene: TRBV5-6
D gene: TRBD1

CDR3 protein: CASVPRYRGETQYF
CDR3 DNA: TGTGCCAGCGTCCCTAGATATAGGGGAGAGACCCAGTACTTC
J gene: TRBJ2-5
clone size: .
V gene: TRBV5-8
D gene: .

CDR3 protein: CASSQSLPDLVTDTQYF
CDR3 DNA: TGTGCCAGCAGCCAATCTCTCCCCGATTTGGTAACAGATACGCAGTATTTT
J gene: TRBJ2-3
clone size: few
V gene: TRBV14
D gene: .

CDR3 protein: CASRETSGRPYEQYF
CDR3 DNA: TGTGCCAGCAGGGAGACTAGCGGGAGACCTTACGAGCAGTACTTC
J gene: TRBJ2-7
clone size: .
V gene: TRBV28
D gene: TRBD2

CDR3 protein: CSARGQGYGYTF
CDR3 DNA: TGCAGTGCTAGGGGACAGGGCTATGGCTACACCTTC
J gene: TRBJ1-2
clone size: .
V gene: TRBV20-1
D gene: TRBD1

CDR3 protein: CASNALAGDETQYF
CDR3 DNA: TGTGCCAGCAATGCGCTAGCGGGAGATGAGACCCAGTACTTC
J gene: TRBJ2-5
clone size: many
V gene: TRBV2
D gene: TRBD2

CDR3 protein: CAISEGQRHGYTF
CDR3 DNA: TGTGCCATCAGTGAAGGTCAGCGGCATGGCTACACCTTC
J gene: TRBJ1-2
clone size: few
V gene: TRBV10-3
D gene: .

CDR3 protein: CASSSWTGKREKLFF
CDR3 DNA: TGTGCCAGCAGCTCATGGACAGGAAAAAGGGAAAAACTGTTTTTT
J gene: TRBJ1-4
clone size: many
V gene: TRBV11-2
D gene: TRBD1

CDR3 protein: CASSGGTQETQYF
CDR3 DNA: TGTGCCAGCAGCGGGGGGACCCAAGAGACCCAGTACTTC
J gene: TRBJ2-5
clone size: many
V gene: TRBV7-2
D gene: .

CDR3 protein: CASTYGGRIMNEQFF
CDR3 DNA: TGTGCCAGCACCTACGGAGGACGGATAATGAATGAGCAGTTCTTC
J gene: TRBJ2-1
clone size: .
V gene: TRBV6-2/TRBV6-3
D gene: .

CDR3 protein: CASTYRGGGTEAFF
CDR3 DNA: TGTGCCAGCACCTACAGGGGAGGAGGCACTGAAGCTTTCTTT
J gene: TRBJ1-1
clone size: many
V gene: TRBV3-1
D gene: TRBD1

CDR3 protein: CASGILGLREQYF
CDR3 DNA: TGTGCCAGTGGTATTCTGGGCCTGCGCGAGCAGTACTTC
J gene: TRBJ2-7
clone size: .
V gene: TRBV19
D gene: .

CDR3 protein: CAARAGVGIQYF
CDR3 DNA: TGTGCGGCGCGAGCGGGAGTTGGCATTCAGTACTTC
J gene: TRBJ2-4
clone size: few
V gene: TRBV6-2/TRBV6-3
D gene: TRBD2

CDR3 protein: CASSPGTGTGAFF
CDR3 DNA: TGTGCCAGCAGCCCCGGGACAGGGACGGGAGCTTTCTTT
J gene: TRBJ1-1
clone size: many
V gene: TRBV28
D gene: TRBD1

CDR3 protein: CSVEDRPSGGYEQYF
CDR3 DNA: TGCAGCGTTGAAGATCGTCCTAGCGGGGGGTACGAGCAGTACTTC
J gene: TRBJ2-7
clone size: .
V gene: TRBV29-1
D gene: TRBD2

CDR3 protein: CASSWTVNTQYF
CDR3 DNA: TGTGCCAGCAGTTGGACGGTTAATACGCAGTATTTT
J gene: TRBJ2-3
clone size: many
V gene: TRBV12-3/TRBV12-4
D gene: .